The 3 T cell receptor beta chains in this list originate from one sample, sequenced in a study of response to subunit inactivated influenza vaccine. Each CDR3 protein is one row after TCRdb ran MiXCR on the RT-PCR reads. This repertoire shows over 300,000 distinct CDR3 sequences, about a fifth found once; its top ten account for approximately 10%. Sequences were derived from PBMCs from blood, sampled 21 months after vaccination. These receptors originate from a man between 50 and 75 years old who received an inactivated influenza vaccine.

There are a few counts of this clonotype. The gene calls are TRBV6-2 or TRBV6-3 and TRBJ1-2, with 8 bases that match TRBD1. The CDR3 spans 13 residues. V dropped 6 bases and J dropped 7; count of bases not matched to a gene: 7. The germline V gene has CDR1 MNHEY and CDR2 SVGEGT. The CDR3 bases are TGTGCCAGCAGGCAACCAGGGGGCTTTGGCTACACCTTC. Its translation: CASRQPGGFGYTF.

In its sample, this clonotype was seen many times. The chain combines TRBV12-3 or TRBV12-4 with TRBJ1-1; D uncertain. Trimming pared 6 bases from V and 1 base from J, leaving 9 bases between. The CDR3 covers 13 residues. The CDR3 bases are TGTGCCAGCAGCACTACAGAGAACACTGAAGCTTTCTTT. This gives the protein CASSTTENTEAFF.

By sample share, this clonotype is large. The rearrangement joins TRBV6-2 or TRBV6-3 to TRBJ2-5; D possibly corresponds to TRBD2 (5 bases). Germline CDR1 reads MNHEY; CDR2 reads SVGEGT. This CDR3 contains 13 residues. V lost 3 bases to trimming and J lost 2 bases, with 7 bases between them. CDR3 coding DNA: TGTGCCAGCAGTTATAGACTACAAGAGACCCAGTACTTC. Translation: CASSYRLQETQYF.